Below are 6 T cell receptor beta chains sequenced from a single sample in a study of cytomegalovirus exposure and HLA in healthy donors. PCR primers comprised 60 Vbeta and 13 Jbeta primers. Libraries were prepared by immunoSEQ multiplex PCR; TCRdb keeps only in-frame clonotypes and omits some of them. The profile shows about 51,000 clones, 81% of them singletons. The sequenced material came from PBMCs. These receptors were collected from a boy aged 5-17 years in good health and CMV-seropositive.

The chain uses TRBV11-3 and TRBJ2-3; maybe TRBD1 (6 bases). V shed 5 bases and J shed 3 bases, with 12 bases lying between them. Germline CDR1 reads SGHNT; CDR2 reads YENEEA. The CDR3 is 14 residues long. CDR3 residues: CASSPQDSTDTQYF. For the CDR3, the DNA is TGTGCCAGCAGCCCTCAGGACAGTACAGATACGCAGTATTTT.

This chain uses TRBV5-5 with TRBJ1-6; D gene unclear. V lost 4 bases and J lost 14, with 25 bases in between. Germline assignment: CDR1 SGHKS and CDR2 YYEKEE (reference sequence). The CDR3 runs to 16 residues. The CDR3 DNA sequence: TGTGCCAGCAGCAACTTGCCGGGCAGCTCCGAGGGCTCCCTCCACTTT. The encoded protein is CASSNLPGSSEGSLHF.

The chain joins TRBV2 to TRBJ2-5, with D perhaps matching TRBD2 (6 bases). This CDR3 comprises 13 residues. Germline V gene data show CDR1 as SNHLY and CDR2 as FYNNEI. Trimming stripped 5 bases from V and 5 bases from J, with 12 bases between. DNA of the CDR3: TGTGCCAGCAGTTATCGGGGGATTGAGACCCAGTACTTC. It is translated as CASSYRGIETQYF.

The rearrangement links TRBV6-6 to TRBJ1-2; a weak D match, TRBD1 (5 bases). The CDR3 loop spans 11 amino acids. Trimming took off 11 bases at V and 6 bases at J, with 13 bases between the two ends. Looked up from germline, CDR1 is MNHNY and CDR2 is SVGAGI (reference sequence). The CDR3 region has the DNA TGTGCCGGTCAGGGAAGGGATGGCTACACCTTC. Protein sequence: CAGQGRDGYTF.

The chain has TRBV6-6 and TRBJ1-4; D remains unclear. The V gene's germline CDR1 is MNHNY and CDR2 SVGAGI (reference sequence). This CDR3 comprises 11 residues. Trimming removed 6 bases from V and 5 bases from J, with 4 bases in between. The CDR3 coding sequence is TGTGCCAGCAGCCTGAATGAAAAACTGTTTTTT. Translating it yields CASSLNEKLFF.

The gene calls are TRBV4-2 and TRBJ1-6, with 7 bases fitting TRBD1. The CDR3 length is 15 residues. V lost 2 bases and J lost 10; bases outside the gene matches: 8. CDR1 and CDR2 from the germline V gene are LGHNA and YNFKEQ. CDR3 region: CASSQLQGLYSPLHF. Written as DNA, the CDR3 is TGTGCCAGCAGCCAACTACAGGGGCTTTACTCACCCCTCCACTTT.